The source of this T cell receptor (beta chain) is a study of cytomegalovirus exposure and HLA in healthy donors. Study outcomes and limitations: With DRB1 most and HLA-C fewest, TCR association rates differed between HLA loci in a later analysis. It was likely that a cluster of highly shared sequence variants was a sequencing artifact.

Details on this clone: Antigen unknown.

The PCR was carried out with 60 Vbeta primers and 13 Jbeta primers. The repertoire was sequenced with immunoSEQ multiplex PCR; TCRdb's copy has only in-frame clones and lacks some. This listing includes over 40,000 clones. After removal of 8 bases from V and 6 bases from J, the junction contained 7 bases not matched to a gene. The CDR3 runs 16 residues. CDR1 is LGHNA, CDR2 YSLEER, per germline. The sequence came from a man younger than 40 in good health and CMV-seronegative. The chain has TRBV4-3 and TRBJ2-2; TRBD2 matches 15 bases. Sequences were obtained from PBMCs. CDR3 bases: TGCGCCAGCGGTAACGGACTAGCGGGGGGGGCCGGGGAGCTGTTTTTT. Protein product: CASGNGLAGGAGELFF.